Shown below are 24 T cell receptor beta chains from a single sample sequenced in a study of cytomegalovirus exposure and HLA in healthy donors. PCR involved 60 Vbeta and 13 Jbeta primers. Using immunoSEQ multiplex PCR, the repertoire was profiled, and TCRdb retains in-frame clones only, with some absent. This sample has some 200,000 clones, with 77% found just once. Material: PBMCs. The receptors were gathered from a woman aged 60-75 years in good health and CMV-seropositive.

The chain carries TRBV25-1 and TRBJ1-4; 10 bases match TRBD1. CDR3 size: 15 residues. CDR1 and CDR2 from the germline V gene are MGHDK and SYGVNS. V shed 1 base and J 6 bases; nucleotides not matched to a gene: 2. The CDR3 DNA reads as TGTGCCAGCAGTGAATTGGGGACAGGGGATGAAAAACTGTTTTTT. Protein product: CASSELGTGDEKLFF. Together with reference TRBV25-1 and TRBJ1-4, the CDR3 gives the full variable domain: EADIYQTPRYLVIGTGKKITLECSQTMGHDKMYWYQQDPGMELHLIHYSYGVNSTEKGDLSSESTVSRIRTEHFPLTLESARPSHTSQYLCASSELGTGDEKLFFGSGTQLSVL.

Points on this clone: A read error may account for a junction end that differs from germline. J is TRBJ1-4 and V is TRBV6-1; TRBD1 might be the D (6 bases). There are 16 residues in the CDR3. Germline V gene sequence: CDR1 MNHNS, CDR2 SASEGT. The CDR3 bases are TGTGCCAGCAGAGAAGCCCCAGGGGCGACTAATGAAAAACTGTTTTTT. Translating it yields CASREAPGATNEKLFF.

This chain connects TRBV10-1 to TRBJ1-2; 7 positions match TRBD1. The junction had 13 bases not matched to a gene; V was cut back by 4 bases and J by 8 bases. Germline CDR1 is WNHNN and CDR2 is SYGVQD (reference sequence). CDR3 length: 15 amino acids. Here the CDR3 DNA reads TGCGCCAGCAGTGCCCTTTTGACAGGGCCAGGCGGCTACACCTTC. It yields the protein CASSALLTGPGGYTF.

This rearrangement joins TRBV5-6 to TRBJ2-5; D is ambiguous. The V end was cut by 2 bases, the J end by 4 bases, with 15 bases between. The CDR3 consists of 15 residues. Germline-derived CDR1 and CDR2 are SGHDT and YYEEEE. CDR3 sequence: CASSLAGWALETQYF. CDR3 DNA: TGTGCCAGCAGCTTAGCAGGATGGGCGTTAGAGACCCAGTACTTC.

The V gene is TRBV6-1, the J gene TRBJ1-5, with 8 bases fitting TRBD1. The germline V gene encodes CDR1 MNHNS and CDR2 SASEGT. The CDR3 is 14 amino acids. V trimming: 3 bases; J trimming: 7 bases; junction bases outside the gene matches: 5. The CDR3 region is CASSEMTGDQPQHF. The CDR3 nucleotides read TGTGCCAGCAGTGAGATGACAGGGGACCAGCCCCAGCATTTT.

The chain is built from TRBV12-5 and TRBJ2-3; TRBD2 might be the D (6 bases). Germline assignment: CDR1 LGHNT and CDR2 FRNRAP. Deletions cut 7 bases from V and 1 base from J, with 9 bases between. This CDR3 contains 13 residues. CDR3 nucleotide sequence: TGTGCTAGTGAACTAGCCGGCACAGATACGCAGTATTTT. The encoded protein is CASELAGTDTQYF.

The CDR3, as DNA: TGTGCCAGGGTCCGACTAGCGGATGACGAGCAGTACTTC. Protein product: CARVRLADDEQYF. The chain has TRBV19 and TRBJ2-7, with 9 bases matching TRBD2. The V segment lost 9 bases and the J segment 5 bases; nucleotides outside the gene matches: 8. Germline V gene lookup returns CDR1 LNHDA and CDR2 SQIVND (reference sequence). CDR3 length: 13 amino acids. Supplemented by reference TRBV19 and TRBJ2-7, the full variable domain reads DGGITQSPKYLFRKEGQNVTLSCEQNLNHDAMYWYRQDPGQGLRLIYYSQIVNDFQKGDIAEGYSVSREKKESFPLTVTSAQKNPTAFYLCARVRLADDEQYFGPGTRLTVT.

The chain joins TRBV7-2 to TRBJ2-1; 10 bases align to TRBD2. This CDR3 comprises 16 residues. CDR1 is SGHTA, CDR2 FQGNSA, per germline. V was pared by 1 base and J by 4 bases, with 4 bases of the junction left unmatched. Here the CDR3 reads CASSLVAGGSYNEQFF. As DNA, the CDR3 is TGTGCCAGCAGCTTAGTAGCGGGGGGATCTTACAATGAGCAGTTCTTC.

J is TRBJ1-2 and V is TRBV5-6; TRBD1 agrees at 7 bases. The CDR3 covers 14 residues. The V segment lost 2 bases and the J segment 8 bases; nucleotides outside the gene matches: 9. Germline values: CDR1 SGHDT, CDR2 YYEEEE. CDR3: CASSFDRVWVGYTF. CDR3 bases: TGTGCCAGCAGCTTCGACAGGGTTTGGGTAGGCTACACCTTC.

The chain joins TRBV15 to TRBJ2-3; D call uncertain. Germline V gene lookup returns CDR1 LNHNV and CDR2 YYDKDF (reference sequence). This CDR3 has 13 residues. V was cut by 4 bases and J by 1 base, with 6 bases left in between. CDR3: CATSTLGTDTQYF. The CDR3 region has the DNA TGTGCCACCAGCACCCTCGGCACAGATACGCAGTATTTT.

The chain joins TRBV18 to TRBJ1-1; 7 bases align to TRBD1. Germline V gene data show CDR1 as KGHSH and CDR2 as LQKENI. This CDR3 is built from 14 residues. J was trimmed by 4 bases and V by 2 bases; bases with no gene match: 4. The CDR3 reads CASSPSTGSTEAFF. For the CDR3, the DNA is TGTGCCAGCTCACCATCGACAGGGAGCACTGAAGCTTTCTTT.

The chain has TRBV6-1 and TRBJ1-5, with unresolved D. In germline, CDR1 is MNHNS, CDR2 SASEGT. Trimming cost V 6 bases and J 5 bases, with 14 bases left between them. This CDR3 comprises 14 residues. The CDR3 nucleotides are TGTGCCAGCAGCCTTTCAGGCCTCGATCAGCCCCAGCATTTT. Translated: CASSLSGLDQPQHF.

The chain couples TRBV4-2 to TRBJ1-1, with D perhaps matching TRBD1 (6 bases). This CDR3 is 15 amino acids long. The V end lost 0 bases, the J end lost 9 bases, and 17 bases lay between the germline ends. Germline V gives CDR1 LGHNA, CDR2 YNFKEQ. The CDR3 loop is CASSQESGTGTQAFF. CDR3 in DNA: TGTGCCAGCAGCCAAGAGTCGGGTACGGGGACACAAGCTTTCTTT.

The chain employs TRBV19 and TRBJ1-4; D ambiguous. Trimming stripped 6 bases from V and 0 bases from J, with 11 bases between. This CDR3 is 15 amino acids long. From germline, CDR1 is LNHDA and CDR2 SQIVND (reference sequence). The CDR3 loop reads CASSVGGSTNEKLFF. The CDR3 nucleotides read TGTGCCAGTAGCGTGGGAGGATCAACTAATGAAAAACTGTTTTTT. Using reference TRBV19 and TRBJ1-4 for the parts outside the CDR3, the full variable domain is DGGITQSPKYLFRKEGQNVTLSCEQNLNHDAMYWYRQDPGQGLRLIYYSQIVNDFQKGDIAEGYSVSREKKESFPLTVTSAQKNPTAFYLCASSVGGSTNEKLFFGSGTQLSVL.

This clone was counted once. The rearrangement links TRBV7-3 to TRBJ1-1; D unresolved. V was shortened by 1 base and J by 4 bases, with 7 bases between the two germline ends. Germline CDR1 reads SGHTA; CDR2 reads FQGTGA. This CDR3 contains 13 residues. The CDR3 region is CASSLKRGTEAFF. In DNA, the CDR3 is TGTGCCAGCAGCTTAAAAAGAGGCACTGAAGCTTTCTTT.

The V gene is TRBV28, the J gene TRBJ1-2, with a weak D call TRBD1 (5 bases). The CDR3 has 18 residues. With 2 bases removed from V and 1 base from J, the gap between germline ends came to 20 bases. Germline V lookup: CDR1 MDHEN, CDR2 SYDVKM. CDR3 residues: CASSLPGGLGTGNYGYTF. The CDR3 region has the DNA TGTGCCAGCAGTTTACCCGGTGGGTTAGGGACTGGTAACTATGGCTACACCTTC.

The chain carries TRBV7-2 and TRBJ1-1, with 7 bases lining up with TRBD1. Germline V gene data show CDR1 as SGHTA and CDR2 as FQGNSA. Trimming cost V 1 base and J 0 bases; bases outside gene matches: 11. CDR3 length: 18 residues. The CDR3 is CASSLGQGLGAMNTEAFF. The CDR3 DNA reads TGTGCCAGCAGCTTAGGACAGGGCCTAGGAGCAATGAACACTGAAGCTTTCTTT.

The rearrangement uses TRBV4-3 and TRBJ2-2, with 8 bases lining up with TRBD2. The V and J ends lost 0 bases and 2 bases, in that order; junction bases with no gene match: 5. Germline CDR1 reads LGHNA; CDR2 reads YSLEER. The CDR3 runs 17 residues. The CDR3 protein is CASSQDERGPNTGELFF. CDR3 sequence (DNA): TGCGCCAGCAGCCAAGATGAGCGGGGGCCCAACACCGGGGAGCTGTTTTTT.

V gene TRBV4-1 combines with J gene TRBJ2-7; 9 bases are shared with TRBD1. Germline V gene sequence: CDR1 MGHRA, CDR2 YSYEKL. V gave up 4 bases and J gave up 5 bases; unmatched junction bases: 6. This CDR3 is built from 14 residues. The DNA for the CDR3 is TGCGCCAGCAGCCGCAGGGACAGGGAGAACGAGCAGTACTTC. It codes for CASSRRDRENEQYF.

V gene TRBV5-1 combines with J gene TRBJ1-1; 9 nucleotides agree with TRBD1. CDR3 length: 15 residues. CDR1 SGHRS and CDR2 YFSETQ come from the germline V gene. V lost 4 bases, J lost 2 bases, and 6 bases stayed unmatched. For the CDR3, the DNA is TGCGCCAGCAGCGACTGGGACAGGGCTAACACTGAAGCTTTCTTT. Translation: CASSDWDRANTEAFF.

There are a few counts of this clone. Here the CDR3 DNA reads TGTGCCAGCAGCCTGGAGACGAACACCGGGGAGCTGTTTTTT. It encodes CASSLETNTGELFF. The V and J genes are TRBV4-2 and TRBJ2-2; D remains unclear. Trimming removed 4 bases at V and 0 bases at J, with 6 bases between. This CDR3 has 14 amino acids. CDR1 is LGHNA, CDR2 YNFKEQ, per germline.

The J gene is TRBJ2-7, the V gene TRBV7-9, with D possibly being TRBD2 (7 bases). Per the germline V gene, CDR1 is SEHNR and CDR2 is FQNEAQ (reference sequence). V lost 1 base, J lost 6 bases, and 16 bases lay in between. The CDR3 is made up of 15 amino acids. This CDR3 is CASSLEGGETREQYF. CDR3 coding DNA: TGTGCCAGCAGCTTAGAAGGGGGGGAGACCCGCGAGCAGTACTTC. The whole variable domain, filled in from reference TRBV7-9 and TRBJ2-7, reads DTGVSQNPRHKITKRGQNVTFRCDPISEHNRLYWYRQTLGQGPEFLTYFQNEAQLEKSRLLSDRFSAERPKGSFSTLEIQRTEQGDSAMYLCASSLEGGETREQYFGPGTRLTVT.

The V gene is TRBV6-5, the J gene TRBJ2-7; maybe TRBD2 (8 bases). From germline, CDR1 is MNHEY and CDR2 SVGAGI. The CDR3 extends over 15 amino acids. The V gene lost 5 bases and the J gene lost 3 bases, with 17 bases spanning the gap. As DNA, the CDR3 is TGTGCCAGCAGTCGGGAGGGGGCCTCCTTCTACGAGCAGTACTTC. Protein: CASSREGASFYEQYF.

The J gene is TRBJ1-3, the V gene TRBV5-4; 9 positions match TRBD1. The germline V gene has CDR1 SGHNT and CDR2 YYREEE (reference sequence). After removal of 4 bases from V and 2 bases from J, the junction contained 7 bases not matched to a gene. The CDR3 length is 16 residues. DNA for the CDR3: TGTGCCAGCAGCCCTACAGGGGGCATCGCTGGAAACACCATATATTTT. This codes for CASSPTGGIAGNTIYF. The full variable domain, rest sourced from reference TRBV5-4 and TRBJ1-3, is ETGVTQSPTHLIKTRGQQVTLRCSSQSGHNTVSWYQQALGQGPQFIFQYYREEENGRGNFPPRFSGLQFPNYSSELNVNALELDDSALYLCASSPTGGIAGNTIYFGEGSWLTVV.